What follows describes a single TCR beta chain. Its specificity is not known. The data were obtained in a study of cytomegalovirus exposure and HLA in healthy donors. Study-wide results and caveats: A prior analysis recorded that most TCR beta V segments were productive about 87% or about 30% of the time. Presence/absence analyses assumed roughly uniform sequencing depth across donors. Trimming of TCR beta V- and J-genes showed a link, identified in a later analysis, to a missense DCLRE1C variant.

The germline V and J ends were trimmed by 7 bases and 0 bases, with 10 bases remaining between them. CDR1 and CDR2 from the germline V gene are MDHEN and SYDVKM. This CDR3 is 13 amino acids long. In the PCR, 60 Vbeta and 13 Jbeta primers were used. The assay was immunoSEQ multiplex PCR, and TCRdb's table has in-frame clones only and misses some. Of about 150,000 clones listed, 80% are singletons. Donors showed nominal health when sampled, although they likely had unrecorded immune exposures. V is TRBV28 and J is TRBJ2-7, with D unclear. The specimen sequenced was PBMCs. The TCR sequence derives from a male donor in good health and CMV-seropositive. CDR3 amino acids: CASTDSSSYEQYF. In nucleotides, the CDR3 is TGTGCCAGCACCGACTCGAGCTCCTACGAGCAGTACTTC.